This T cell receptor (beta chain) was identified during a study of T cell repertoires in cytomegalovirus infection. At the level of the study: As its CMV epitopes, the study selected recently identified HLA-C-restricted and well-studied HLA-B-restricted targets. Evidence of both CMV infection and a matching HLA type came from public TCR beta signatures.

Details on this clonotype: Its antigen is still unknown.

Study findings and constraints: CMV carriers with the relevant HLA were identified by cumulative public TCR beta family frequency.

Each CDR3 protein is one row after TCRdb ran MiXCR on the reads. The table has about 920,000 distinct CDR3 sequences, approximately 30% seen once; the top ten hold around 15%. V was pared by 5 bases and J by 0 bases, with 9 bases of the junction left unmatched. CDR1 is SEHNR and CDR2 is FQNEAQ in the germline V gene (reference sequence). The CDR3 is made up of 18 amino acids. The receptor was isolated from a human donor in good health (CMV status not recorded). Some clones in this sample may be carry-over from other donors' samples. V and J are TRBV7-9 and TRBJ2-3, with TRBD2 identical over 12 bases. The sample was cultured CD8+ T cells from PBMCs, taken from culture after CMV antigen stimulation. The CDR3 nucleotides are TGTGCCAGCAGCCGACTAGCGGGGGACGACCCTAGCACAGATACGCAGTATTTT. This sequence encodes CASSRLAGDDPSTDTQYF.